Below, one T cell receptor (beta chain) is given with its context. As yet, its antigen is unknown. A universal primer site was added by template switching, and unique molecular identifiers were carried by the cDNA. TCRdb fed the 5' RACE reads into MiXCR, producing one record per CDR3 protein. The sample has 300,000 or so distinct CDR3 sequences; roughly 10% are singletons. This entry comes from a study of identical twins. The donor group consisted entirely of healthy Caucasians. The ends were cut back, 2 bases at V and 3 bases at J, with 16 bases in the middle. Germline V gene lookup returns CDR1 GTSNPN and CDR2 SVGIG (reference sequence). This CDR3 comprises 16 residues. Study outcomes and limitations: Excess sharing between twins was weaker in beta out-of-frame sequences. Twin sharing of out-of-frame TCR alpha was underestimated by models in monozygotic pairs.

This same sample was also part of a study on yellow fever vaccine responses in identical twins.

The TCR originated in a woman younger than 35 in good health. Sequencing was carried out using CD8+ T cells sorted from blood. The rearrangement joins TRBV30 to TRBJ2-2, with D perhaps matching TRBD1 (6 bases). The CDR3 DNA follows: TGTGCCTGGAGTACAGGCTGGGGGCCACACACCGGGGAGCTGTTTTTT. This codes for CAWSTGWGPHTGELFF.